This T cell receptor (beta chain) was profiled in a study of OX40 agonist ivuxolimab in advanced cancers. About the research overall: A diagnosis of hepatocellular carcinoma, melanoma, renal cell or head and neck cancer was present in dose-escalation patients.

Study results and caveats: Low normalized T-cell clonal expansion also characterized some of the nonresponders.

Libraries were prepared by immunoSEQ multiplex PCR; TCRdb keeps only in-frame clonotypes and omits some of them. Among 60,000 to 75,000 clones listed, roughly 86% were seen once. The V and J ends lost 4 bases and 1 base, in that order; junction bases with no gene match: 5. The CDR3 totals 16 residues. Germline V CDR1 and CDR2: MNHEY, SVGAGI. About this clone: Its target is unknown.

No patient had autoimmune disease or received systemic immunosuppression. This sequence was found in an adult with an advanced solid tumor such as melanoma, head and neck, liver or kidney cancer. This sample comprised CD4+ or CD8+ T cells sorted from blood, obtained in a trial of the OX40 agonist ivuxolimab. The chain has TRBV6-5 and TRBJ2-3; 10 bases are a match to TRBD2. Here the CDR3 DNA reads TGTGCCAGCAGTTCCGTAGCGGGGGGTGGCACAGATACGCAGTATTTT. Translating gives CASSSVAGGGTDTQYF.